The next 14 T cell receptor beta chains were all read from a single sample in a study of blood T cell repertoires in COVID-19. Using immunoSEQ multiplex PCR, the repertoire was profiled, and TCRdb retains in-frame clones only, with some absent. The top ten clones hold roughly 1.7% of a sample with more than 200,000 clones, around nine tenths of them seen once. Sample: PBMCs or T cells enriched from blood (not recorded which). The receptors derive from a woman aged 45-65 years who had recovered from COVID-19.

DNA for the CDR3: TGTGCCAGCAGCTTAATGATAGACTTTGCCGGGGAGCTGTTTTTT. Translation: CASSLMIDFAGELFF. V and J are TRBV7-2 and TRBJ2-2; D not certain. The CDR3 has 15 amino acids. Germline CDR1 and CDR2: SGHTA and FQGNSA. The V gene lost 2 bases and the J gene lost 6 bases, with 13 bases spanning the gap. Supplemented by reference TRBV7-2 and TRBJ2-2, the full variable domain reads GAGVSQSPSNKVTEKGKDVELRCDPISGHTALYWYRQSLGQGLEFLIYFQGNSAPDKSGLPSDRFSAERTGGSVSTLTIQRTQQEDSAVYLCASSLMIDFAGELFFGEGSRLTVL.

The chain is built from TRBV29-1 and TRBJ2-1; D gene unclear. Deletions cut 4 bases from V and 0 bases from J, with 7 bases between. CDR1 is SQVTM and CDR2 is ANQGSEA in the germline V gene. The length of the CDR3 is 13 residues. This CDR3 reads CSVVRTSYNEQFF. The CDR3 nucleotides are TGCAGCGTTGTTAGAACCTCCTACAATGAGCAGTTCTTC.

This clone was seen only once. CDR3 region: CASMGQETQYF. CDR3 DNA: TGTGCCAGCATGGGGCAGGAGACCCAGTACTTC. This chain uses TRBV28 with TRBJ2-5, with D possibly matching TRBD1 (5 bases). The V end was cut by 7 bases, the J end by 5 bases, with 8 bases between. This CDR3 spans 11 amino acids. CDR1 and CDR2 (germline): MDHEN, SYDVKM.

This chain joins TRBV28 and TRBJ1-2; D is unresolved. Germline loops: CDR1 MDHEN, CDR2 SYDVKM. The ends were cut back, 4 bases at V and 1 base at J, with 10 bases in the middle. The CDR3 runs 14 residues. CDR3 amino acids: CASSSPPGNYGYTF. CDR3 DNA sequence: TGTGCCAGCAGTTCCCCGCCCGGTAACTATGGCTACACCTTC.

DNA of the CDR3: TGTGCCAGCAGCCTTGGACAGGGGGGGCGGGATGGCTACACCTTC. It codes for CASSLGQGGRDGYTF. The chain uses TRBV5-4 and TRBJ1-2; 10 nucleotides line up with TRBD1. This CDR3 contains 15 residues. The trim removed 4 bases at V and 6 bases at J, leaving 9 bases unmatched. The germline V gene has CDR1 SGHNT and CDR2 YYREEE (reference sequence).

The chain is built from TRBV9 and TRBJ2-7, with 8 bases that match TRBD2. Looked up from germline, CDR1 is SGDLS and CDR2 is YYNGEE. The CDR3 extends over 14 amino acids. V gave up 4 bases and J gave up 2 bases; unmatched junction bases: 5. Here the CDR3 DNA reads TGTGCCAGCAGCCCCCAAGCGGGAGCCTACGAGCAGTACTTC. It codes for CASSPQAGAYEQYF.

The chain couples TRBV7-2 to TRBJ1-2, with unresolved D. Germline V gives CDR1 SGHTA, CDR2 FQGNSA. The CDR3 sequence is 15 residues long. V dropped 3 bases and J dropped 5 bases, with 16 bases sitting between them. The CDR3 is CASSFRGSRHYGYTF. The DNA for the CDR3 is TGTGCCAGCAGCTTTCGTGGTTCGCGCCATTATGGCTACACCTTC.

V gene TRBV20-1 combines with J gene TRBJ2-7, with TRBD2 matching over 10 bases. Germline CDR1 DFQATT, CDR2 SNEGSKA (reference sequence). Trimming cost V 3 bases and J 0 bases; bases outside gene matches: 2. This CDR3 is built from 14 residues. The CDR3 here is CSASSSGSSYEQYF. The CDR3 DNA reads as TGCAGTGCTAGTTCTAGCGGGAGCTCCTACGAGCAGTACTTC.

The gene calls are TRBV27 and TRBJ2-7; no reliable D call. The V gene's germline CDR1 is MNHEY and CDR2 SMNVEV (reference sequence). The V gene lost 0 bases and the J gene lost 4 bases, with 10 bases spanning the gap. The CDR3 contains 14 residues. Here the CDR3 reads CASSLSGGLYEQYF. The CDR3 DNA sequence: TGTGCCAGCAGTTTATCCGGTGGTCTTTACGAGCAGTACTTC.

This clone was seen only once. The chain has TRBV28 and TRBJ2-7; D unresolved. This CDR3 is 13 amino acids long. Trimming stripped 8 bases from V and 5 bases from J, with 16 bases between. CDR1 and CDR2 (germline): MDHEN, SYDVKM. The CDR3 DNA reads as TGTGCCAGCGGGCAGGTCTCTCCTAACGAGCAGTACTTC. It specifies CASGQVSPNEQYF. The entire variable domain, with the rest obtained from reference TRBV28 and TRBJ2-7, is as follows: DVKVTQSSRYLVKRTGEKVFLECVQDMDHENMFWYRQDPGLGLRLIYFSYDVKMKEKGDIPEGYSVSREKKERFSLILESASTNQTSMYLCASGQVSPNEQYFGPGTRLTVT.

This clone was seen a few times. This chain links TRBV3-1 (or the pseudogene TRBV3-2) with TRBJ1-2; possible D gene TRBD1, 6 bases. The V gene lost 1 base and the J gene lost 6 bases, with 9 bases spanning the gap. Per the germline V gene, CDR1 is LGHDT and CDR2 is YNNKEL (reference sequence). The CDR3 is made up of 13 amino acids. This CDR3 is CASSQAGGNGYTF. The CDR3 DNA is TGTGCCAGCAGCCAAGCGGGGGGCAATGGCTACACCTTC.

J is TRBJ2-7 and V is TRBV20-1, with a tentative D call TRBD1 (6 bases). This CDR3 has 14 residues. The V gene lost 3 bases and the J gene lost 0 bases, with 12 bases spanning the gap. Germline V CDR1 and CDR2: DFQATT, SNEGSKA (reference sequence). CDR3 bases: TGCAGTGCTAGTTCTGGGACACTCTCCTACGAGCAGTACTTC. Translated, it gives CSASSGTLSYEQYF.

The J gene is TRBJ1-5, the V gene TRBV5-3; the D gene is possibly TRBD1 (5 bases). TRBV5-3 is assigned to the ORF class and has an uncertain function. The V end was cut by 4 bases, the J end by 2 bases, with 13 bases between. CDR3 length: 15 amino acids. This chain's CDR3 is CARSPYRGGNQPQHF. The CDR3 coding sequence is TGTGCCAGAAGCCCCTATAGGGGTGGCAATCAGCCCCAGCATTTT.

The J gene is TRBJ2-3, the V gene TRBV7-2; 7 bases line up with TRBD2. Germline V gives CDR1 SGHTA, CDR2 FQGNSA. The CDR3 loop spans 15 amino acids. The V segment lost 8 bases and the J segment 2 bases; nucleotides outside the gene matches: 10. The CDR3 DNA reads as TGTGCCAGCGGCTATGCTAGCGGAGACACAGATACGCAGTATTTT. This sequence encodes CASGYASGDTDTQYF.